Shown below are 2 T cell receptor beta chains from a single sample sequenced in a study of cytomegalovirus exposure and HLA in healthy donors. 60 Vbeta and 13 Jbeta primers were used in PCR. The assay was immunoSEQ multiplex PCR, and TCRdb's table has in-frame clones only and misses some. The table includes approximately 150,000 clones, nearly 70% detected once. Input material: PBMCs. The origin of the receptors is a young man in good health and CMV-seropositive.

This chain links TRBV18 with TRBJ2-1; perhaps TRBD1 as D (5 bases). The CDR3 runs to 14 residues. The V gene lost 4 bases and the J gene lost 5 bases, with 12 bases spanning the gap. From germline, CDR1 is KGHSH and CDR2 LQKENI. CDR3 sequence: CASSRQSQDNEQFF. DNA of the CDR3: TGTGCCAGCTCACGACAGTCCCAGGACAATGAGCAGTTCTTC.

This chain uses TRBV5-1 with TRBJ1-1; 7 bases are a match to TRBD1. The CDR3 totals 14 residues. Looked up from germline, CDR1 is SGHRS and CDR2 is YFSETQ. V gave up 5 bases and J gave up 6 bases; unmatched junction bases: 10. This chain's CDR3 is CASSPGQLLAEAFF. The CDR3 region has the DNA TGCGCCAGCAGTCCGGGACAGCTGCTGGCTGAAGCTTTCTTT. Based on the CDR3 plus reference TRBV5-1 and TRBJ1-1, the full variable domain is KAGVTQTPRYLIKTRGQQVTLSCSPISGHRSVSWYQQTPGQGLQFLFEYFSETQRNKGNFPGRFSGRQFSNSRSEMNVSTLELGDSALYLCASSPGQLLAEAFFGQGTRLTVV.